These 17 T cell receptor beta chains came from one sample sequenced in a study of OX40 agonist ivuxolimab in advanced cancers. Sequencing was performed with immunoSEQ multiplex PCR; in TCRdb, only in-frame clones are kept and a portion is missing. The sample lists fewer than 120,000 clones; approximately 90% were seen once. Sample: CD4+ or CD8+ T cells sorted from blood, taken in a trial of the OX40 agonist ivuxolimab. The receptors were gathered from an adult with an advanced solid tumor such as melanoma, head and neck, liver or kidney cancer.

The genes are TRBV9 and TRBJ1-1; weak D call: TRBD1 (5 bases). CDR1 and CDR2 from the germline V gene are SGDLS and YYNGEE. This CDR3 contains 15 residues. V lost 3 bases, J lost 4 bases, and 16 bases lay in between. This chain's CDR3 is CASSGLSGTPTEAFF. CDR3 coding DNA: TGTGCCAGCAGCGGACTTTCCGGGACCCCCACTGAAGCTTTCTTT.

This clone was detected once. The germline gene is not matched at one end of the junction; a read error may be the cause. CDR3 sequence reads: CASSAEVGASAYYEQYF. The CDR3 DNA reads TGTGCTAGCAGCGCAGAGGTAGGGGCTAGCGCATACTACGAGCAGTACTTC. This sequence joins TRBV7-7 and TRBJ2-7; D is perhaps TRBD2 (6 bases). Germline assignment: CDR1 SSHAT and CDR2 FNYEAQ (reference sequence). This CDR3 is built from 17 residues.

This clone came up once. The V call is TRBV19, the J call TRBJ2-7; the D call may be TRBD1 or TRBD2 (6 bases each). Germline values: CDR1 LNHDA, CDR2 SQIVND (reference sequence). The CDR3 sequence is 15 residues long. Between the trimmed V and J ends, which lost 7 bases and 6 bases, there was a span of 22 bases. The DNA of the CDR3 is TGTGCCAGTAACGCGCGGGACAAGGGGCTACGCGAGCAGTACTTC. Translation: CASNARDKGLREQYF.

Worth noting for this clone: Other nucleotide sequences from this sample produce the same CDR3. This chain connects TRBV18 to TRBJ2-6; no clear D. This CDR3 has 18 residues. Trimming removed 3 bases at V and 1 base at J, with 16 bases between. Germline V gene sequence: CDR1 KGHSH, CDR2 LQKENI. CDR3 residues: CASSPLPLKTSGANVLTF. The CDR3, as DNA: TGTGCCAGCTCACCGCTGCCACTCAAGACTTCTGGGGCCAACGTCCTGACTTTC.

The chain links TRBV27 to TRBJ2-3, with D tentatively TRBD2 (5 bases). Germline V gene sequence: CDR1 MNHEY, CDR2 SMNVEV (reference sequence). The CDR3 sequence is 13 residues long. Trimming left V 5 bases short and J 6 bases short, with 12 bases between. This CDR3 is CASSHSSRDTQYF. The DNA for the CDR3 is TGTGCCAGCAGTCACTCTAGCCGGGATACGCAGTATTTT.

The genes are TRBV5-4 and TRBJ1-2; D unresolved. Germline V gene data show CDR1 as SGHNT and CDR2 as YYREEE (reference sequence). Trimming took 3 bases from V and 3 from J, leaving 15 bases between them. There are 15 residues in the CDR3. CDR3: CASSYPETFYYGYTF. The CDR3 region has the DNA TGTGCCAGCAGCTACCCAGAGACTTTTTACTATGGCTACACCTTC.

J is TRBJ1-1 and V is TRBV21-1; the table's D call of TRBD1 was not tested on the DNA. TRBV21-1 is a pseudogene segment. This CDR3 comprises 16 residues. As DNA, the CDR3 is TGTGCCAGCAGCAAAAGGGACAGGGGGCCGAACACTGAAGCTTTCTTT. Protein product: CASSKRDRGPNTEAFF.

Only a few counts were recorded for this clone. The CDR3 DNA sequence: TGTGCCAGCAGCCCTCAGACCGGTGAGCAGTTCTTC. Residues: CASSPQTGEQFF. The chain joins TRBV11-3 to TRBJ2-1; D unresolved. The V and J ends lost 5 bases and 9 bases respectively, with 11 bases between them. This CDR3 has 12 residues. In germline, CDR1 is SGHNT, CDR2 YENEEA.

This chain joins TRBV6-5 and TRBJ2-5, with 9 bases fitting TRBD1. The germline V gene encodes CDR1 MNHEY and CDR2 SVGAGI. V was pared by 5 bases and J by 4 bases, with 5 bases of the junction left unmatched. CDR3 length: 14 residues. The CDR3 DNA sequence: TGTGCCAGCAGTCTACAGGGGGCGAGAGAGACCCAGTACTTC. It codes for CASSLQGARETQYF.

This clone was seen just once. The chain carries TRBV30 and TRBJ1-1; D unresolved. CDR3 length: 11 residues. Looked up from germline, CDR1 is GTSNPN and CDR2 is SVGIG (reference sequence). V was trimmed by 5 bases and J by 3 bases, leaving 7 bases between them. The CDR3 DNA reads TGTGCCTGGTTTTTGTACACTGAAGCTTTCTTT. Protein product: CAWFLYTEAFF.

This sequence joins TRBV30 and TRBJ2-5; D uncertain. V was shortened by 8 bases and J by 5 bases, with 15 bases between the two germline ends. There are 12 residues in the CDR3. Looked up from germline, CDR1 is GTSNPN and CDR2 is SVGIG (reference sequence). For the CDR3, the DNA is TGTGCCCGGAAACCAGACGGGGAGACCCAGTACTTC. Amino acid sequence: CARKPDGETQYF.

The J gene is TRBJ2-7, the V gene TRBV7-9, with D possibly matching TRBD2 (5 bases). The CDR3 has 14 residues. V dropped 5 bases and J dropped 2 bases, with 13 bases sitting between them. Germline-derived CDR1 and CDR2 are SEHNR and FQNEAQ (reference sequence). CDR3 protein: CASSHDGKPYEQYF. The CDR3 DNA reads TGTGCCAGCAGCCACGACGGGAAACCCTACGAGCAGTACTTC.

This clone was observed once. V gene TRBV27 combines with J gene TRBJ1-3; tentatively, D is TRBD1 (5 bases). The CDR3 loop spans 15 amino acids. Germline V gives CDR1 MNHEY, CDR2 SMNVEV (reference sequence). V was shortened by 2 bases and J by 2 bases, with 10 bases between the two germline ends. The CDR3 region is CASSLTPQAGNTIYF. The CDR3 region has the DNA TGTGCCAGCAGTTTAACCCCACAGGCTGGAAACACCATATATTTT.

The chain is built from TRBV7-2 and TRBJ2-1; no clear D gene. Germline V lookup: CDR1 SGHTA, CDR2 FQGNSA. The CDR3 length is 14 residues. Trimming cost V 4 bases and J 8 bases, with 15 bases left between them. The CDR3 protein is CASSSFRASDEQFF. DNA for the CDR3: TGTGCCAGCAGCTCTTTCCGGGCGAGCGATGAGCAGTTCTTC. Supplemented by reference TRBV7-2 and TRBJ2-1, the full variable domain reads GAGVSQSPSNKVTEKGKDVELRCDPISGHTALYWYRQSLGQGLEFLIYFQGNSAPDKSGLPSDRFSAERTGGSVSTLTIQRTQQEDSAVYLCASSSFRASDEQFFGPGTRLTVL.

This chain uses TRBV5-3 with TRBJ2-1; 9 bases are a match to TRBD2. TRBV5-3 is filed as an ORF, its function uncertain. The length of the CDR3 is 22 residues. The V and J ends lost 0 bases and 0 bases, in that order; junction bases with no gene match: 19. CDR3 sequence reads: CARSLVEPTGTSLTNSYNEQFF. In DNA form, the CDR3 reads TGTGCCAGAAGCTTGGTAGAGCCGACCGGGACTAGCCTTACAAACTCCTACAATGAGCAGTTCTTC.

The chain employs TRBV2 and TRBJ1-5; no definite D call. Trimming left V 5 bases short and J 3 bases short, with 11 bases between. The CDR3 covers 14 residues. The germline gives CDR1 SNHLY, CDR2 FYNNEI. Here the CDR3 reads CASSQDGLNQPQHF. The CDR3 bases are TGTGCCAGCAGTCAGGACGGTCTCAATCAGCCCCAGCATTTT.

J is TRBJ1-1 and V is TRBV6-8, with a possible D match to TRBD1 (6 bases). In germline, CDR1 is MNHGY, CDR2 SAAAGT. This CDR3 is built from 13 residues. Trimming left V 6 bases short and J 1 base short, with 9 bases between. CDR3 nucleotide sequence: TGTGCCAGCAGATGGACAGAGAACACTGAAGCTTTCTTT. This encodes CASRWTENTEAFF.